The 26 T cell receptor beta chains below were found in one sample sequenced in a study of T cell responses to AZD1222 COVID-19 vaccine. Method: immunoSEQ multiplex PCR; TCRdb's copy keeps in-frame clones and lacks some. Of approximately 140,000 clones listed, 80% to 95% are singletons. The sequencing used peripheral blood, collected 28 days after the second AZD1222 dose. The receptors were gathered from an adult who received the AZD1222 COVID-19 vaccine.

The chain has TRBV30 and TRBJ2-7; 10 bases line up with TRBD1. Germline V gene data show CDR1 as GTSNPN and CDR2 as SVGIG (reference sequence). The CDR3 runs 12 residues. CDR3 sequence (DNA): TGTGCGGTGGGACAGGGGATCGACGAGCAGTACTTC. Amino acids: CAVGQGIDEQYF.

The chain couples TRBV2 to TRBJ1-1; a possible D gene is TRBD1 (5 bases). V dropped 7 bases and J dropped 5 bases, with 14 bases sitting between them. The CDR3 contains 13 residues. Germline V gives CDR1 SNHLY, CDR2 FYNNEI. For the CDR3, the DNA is TGTGCCAGCACCATGGACCGGGGGACTGAAGCTTTCTTT. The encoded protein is CASTMDRGTEAFF.

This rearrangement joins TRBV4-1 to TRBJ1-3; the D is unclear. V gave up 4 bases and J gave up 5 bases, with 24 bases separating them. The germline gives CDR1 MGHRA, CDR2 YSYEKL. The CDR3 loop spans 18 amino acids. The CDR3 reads CASSRGSLGRRSRNTIYF. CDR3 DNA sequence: TGCGCCAGCAGCCGAGGATCTCTAGGGAGAAGGAGTAGAAACACCATATATTTT.

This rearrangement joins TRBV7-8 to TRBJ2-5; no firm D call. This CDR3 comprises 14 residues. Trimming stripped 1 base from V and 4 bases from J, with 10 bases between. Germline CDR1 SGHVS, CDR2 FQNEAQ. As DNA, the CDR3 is TGTGCCAGCAGCTTAGTTACACGGAGAGAGACCCAGTACTTC. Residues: CASSLVTRRETQYF. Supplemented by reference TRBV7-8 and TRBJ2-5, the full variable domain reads GAGVSQSPRYKVAKRGQDVALRCDPISGHVSLFWYQQALGQGPEFLTYFQNEAQLDKSGLPSDRFFAERPEGSVSTLKIQRTQQEDSAVYLCASSLVTRRETQYFGPGTRLLVL.

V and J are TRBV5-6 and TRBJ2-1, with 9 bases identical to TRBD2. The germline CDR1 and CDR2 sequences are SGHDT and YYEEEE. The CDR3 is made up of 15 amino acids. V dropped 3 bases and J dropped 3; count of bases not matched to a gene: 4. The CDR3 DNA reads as TGTGCCAGCAGCTACAGACTAGCGGACTACAATGAGCAGTTCTTC. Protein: CASSYRLADYNEQFF.

The CDR3 is CASSLGFASQETQYF. CDR3 in DNA: TGTGCCAGCAGCTTGGGTTTTGCCAGTCAAGAGACCCAGTACTTC. The V gene is TRBV5-6, the J gene TRBJ2-5; no clear D gene. The CDR3 is 15 residues long. Germline lookup yields CDR1 SGHDT and CDR2 YYEEEE. Trimming shortened V by 0 bases and J by 2 bases, and 11 bases separated the two germline ends.

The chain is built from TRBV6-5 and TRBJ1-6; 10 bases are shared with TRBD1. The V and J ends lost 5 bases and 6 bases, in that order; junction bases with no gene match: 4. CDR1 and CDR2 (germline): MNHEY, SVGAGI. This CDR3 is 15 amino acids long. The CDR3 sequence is CASSPRDRGNSPLHF. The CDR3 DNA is TGTGCCAGCAGTCCCCGGGACAGGGGTAATTCACCCCTCCACTTT.

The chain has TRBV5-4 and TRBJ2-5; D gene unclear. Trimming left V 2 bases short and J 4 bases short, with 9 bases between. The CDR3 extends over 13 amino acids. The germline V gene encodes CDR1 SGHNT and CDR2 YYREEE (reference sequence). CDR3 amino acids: CASSFRTGETQYF. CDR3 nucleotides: TGTGCCAGCAGCTTCCGCACGGGAGAGACCCAGTACTTC.

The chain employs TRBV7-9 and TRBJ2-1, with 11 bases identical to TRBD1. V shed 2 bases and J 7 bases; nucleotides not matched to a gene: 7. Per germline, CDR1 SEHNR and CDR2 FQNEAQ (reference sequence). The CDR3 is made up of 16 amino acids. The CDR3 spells CASSLLLGQGGNEQFF. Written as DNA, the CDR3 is TGTGCCAGCAGCTTATTGTTGGGACAGGGGGGAAATGAGCAGTTCTTC.

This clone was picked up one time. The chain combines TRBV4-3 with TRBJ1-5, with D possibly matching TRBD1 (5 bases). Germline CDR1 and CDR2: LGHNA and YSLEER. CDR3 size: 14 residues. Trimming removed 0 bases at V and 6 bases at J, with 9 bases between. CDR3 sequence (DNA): TGCGCCAGCAGCCAAGACAGGGTTCTTCAGCCCCAGCATTTT. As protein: CASSQDRVLQPQHF.

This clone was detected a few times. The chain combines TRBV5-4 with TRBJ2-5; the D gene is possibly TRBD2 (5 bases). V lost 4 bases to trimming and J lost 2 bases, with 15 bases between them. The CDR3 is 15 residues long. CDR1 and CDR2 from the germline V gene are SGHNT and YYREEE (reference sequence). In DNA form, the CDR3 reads TGTGCCAGCAGCCTGTCTGGAGGAGTACAAGAGACCCAGTACTTC. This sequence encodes CASSLSGGVQETQYF. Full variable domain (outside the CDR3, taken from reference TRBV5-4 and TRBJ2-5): ETGVTQSPTHLIKTRGQQVTLRCSSQSGHNTVSWYQQALGQGPQFIFQYYREEENGRGNFPPRFSGLQFPNYSSELNVNALELDDSALYLCASSLSGGVQETQYFGPGTRLLVL.

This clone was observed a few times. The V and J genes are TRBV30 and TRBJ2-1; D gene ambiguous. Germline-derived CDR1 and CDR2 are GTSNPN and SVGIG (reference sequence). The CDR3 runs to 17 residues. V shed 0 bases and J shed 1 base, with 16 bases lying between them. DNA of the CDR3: TGTGCCTGGAGTGTTCATCGAGGCGGAGATTCCTACAATGAGCAGTTCTTC. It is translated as CAWSVHRGGDSYNEQFF.

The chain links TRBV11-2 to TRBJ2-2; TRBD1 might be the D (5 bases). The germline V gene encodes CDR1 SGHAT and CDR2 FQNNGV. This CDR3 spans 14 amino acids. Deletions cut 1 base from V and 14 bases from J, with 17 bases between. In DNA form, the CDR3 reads TGTGCCAGCAGCTTAGTCCTGTTTGGGGCCGCCCTGTTTTTT. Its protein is CASSLVLFGAALFF.

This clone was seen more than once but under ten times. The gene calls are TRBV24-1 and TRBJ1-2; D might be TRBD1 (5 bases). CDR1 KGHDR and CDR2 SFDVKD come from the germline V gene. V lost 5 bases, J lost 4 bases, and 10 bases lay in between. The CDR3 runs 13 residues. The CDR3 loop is CATSAGRPYGYTF. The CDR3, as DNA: TGTGCCACCAGTGCGGGACGGCCCTATGGCTACACCTTC.

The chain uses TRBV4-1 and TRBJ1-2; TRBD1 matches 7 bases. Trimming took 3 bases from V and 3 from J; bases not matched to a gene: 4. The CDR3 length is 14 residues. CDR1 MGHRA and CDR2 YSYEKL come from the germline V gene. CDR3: CASSQTGQDYGYTF. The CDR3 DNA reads TGCGCCAGCAGCCAGACAGGGCAGGACTATGGCTACACCTTC.

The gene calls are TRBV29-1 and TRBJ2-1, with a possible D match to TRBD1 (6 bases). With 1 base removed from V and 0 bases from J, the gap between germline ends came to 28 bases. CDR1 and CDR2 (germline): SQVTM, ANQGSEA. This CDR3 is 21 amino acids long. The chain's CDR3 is CSVEVRSRRGRFSSSYNEQFF. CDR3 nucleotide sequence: TGCAGCGTTGAAGTACGATCTCGCAGGGGCCGCTTTTCGAGCTCCTACAATGAGCAGTTCTTC.

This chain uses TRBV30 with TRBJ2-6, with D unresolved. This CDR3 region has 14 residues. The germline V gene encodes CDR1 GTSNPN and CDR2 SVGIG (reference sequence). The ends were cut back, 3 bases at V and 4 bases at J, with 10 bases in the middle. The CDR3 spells CAWRRVPGANVLTF. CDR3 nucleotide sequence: TGTGCCTGGAGACGAGTACCCGGGGCCAACGTCCTGACTTTC.

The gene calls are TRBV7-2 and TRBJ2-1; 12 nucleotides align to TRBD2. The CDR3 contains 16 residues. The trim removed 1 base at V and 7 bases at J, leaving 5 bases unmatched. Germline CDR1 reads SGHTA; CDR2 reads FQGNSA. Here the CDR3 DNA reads TGTGCCAGCAGCTTAGGACTAGCGGGAGCGAGAAATGAGCAGTTCTTC. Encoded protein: CASSLGLAGARNEQFF.

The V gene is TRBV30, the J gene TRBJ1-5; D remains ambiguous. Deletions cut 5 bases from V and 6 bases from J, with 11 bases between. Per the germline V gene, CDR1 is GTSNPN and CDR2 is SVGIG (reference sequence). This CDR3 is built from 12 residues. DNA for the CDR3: TGTGCCTGGTCGCCGGTGGGTCAGCCCCAGCATTTT. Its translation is CAWSPVGQPQHF.

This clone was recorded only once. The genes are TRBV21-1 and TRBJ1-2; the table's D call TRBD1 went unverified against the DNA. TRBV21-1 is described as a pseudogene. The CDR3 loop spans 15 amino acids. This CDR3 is CASSKESGHRYGYTF. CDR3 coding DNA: TGTGCCAGCAGCAAAGAATCGGGACATCGCTATGGCTACACCTTC.

The CDR3: CASSRYQTSGRAAANEQFF. The CDR3 region has the DNA TGTGCCAGCAGCCGATATCAGACTAGCGGGAGGGCCGCGGCCAATGAGCAGTTCTTC. The rearrangement links TRBV9 to TRBJ2-1; 14 nucleotides line up with TRBD2. This CDR3 has 19 amino acids. Unmatched junction bases numbered 15, after V lost 4 bases and J lost 6 bases. Germline V CDR1 and CDR2: SGDLS, YYNGEE.

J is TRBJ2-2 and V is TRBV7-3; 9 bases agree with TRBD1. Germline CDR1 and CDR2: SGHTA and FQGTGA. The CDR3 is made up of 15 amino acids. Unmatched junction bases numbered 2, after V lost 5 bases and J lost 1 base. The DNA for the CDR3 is TGTGCCAGCAGCATGGGACAGGGGAACACCGGGGAGCTGTTTTTT. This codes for CASSMGQGNTGELFF.

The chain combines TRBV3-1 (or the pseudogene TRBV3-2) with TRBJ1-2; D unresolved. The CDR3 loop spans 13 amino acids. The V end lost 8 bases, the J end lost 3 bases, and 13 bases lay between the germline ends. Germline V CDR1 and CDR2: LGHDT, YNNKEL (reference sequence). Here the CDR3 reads CASVDPTHYGYTF. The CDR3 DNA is TGTGCCAGCGTGGACCCCACCCACTATGGCTACACCTTC.

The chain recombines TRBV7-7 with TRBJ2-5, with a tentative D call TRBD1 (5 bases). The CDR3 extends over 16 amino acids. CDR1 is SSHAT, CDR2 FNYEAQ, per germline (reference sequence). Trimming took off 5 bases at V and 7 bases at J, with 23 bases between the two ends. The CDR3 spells CASSPLYGRVEGTQYF. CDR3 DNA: TGTGCCAGCAGCCCACTCTATGGCAGGGTTGAAGGGACCCAGTACTTC. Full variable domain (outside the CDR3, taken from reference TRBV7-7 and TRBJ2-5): GAGVSQSPRYKVTKRGQDVTLRCDPISSHATLYWYQQALGQGPEFLTYFNYEAQPDKSGLPSDRFSAERPEGSISTLTIQRTEQRDSAMYRCASSPLYGRVEGTQYFGPGTRLLVL.

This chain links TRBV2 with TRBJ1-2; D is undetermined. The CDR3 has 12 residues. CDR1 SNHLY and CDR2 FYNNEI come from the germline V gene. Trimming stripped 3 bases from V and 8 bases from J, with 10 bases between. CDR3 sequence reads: CASSESGRGYTF. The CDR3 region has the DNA TGTGCCAGCAGTGAGTCTGGGCGCGGCTACACCTTC.

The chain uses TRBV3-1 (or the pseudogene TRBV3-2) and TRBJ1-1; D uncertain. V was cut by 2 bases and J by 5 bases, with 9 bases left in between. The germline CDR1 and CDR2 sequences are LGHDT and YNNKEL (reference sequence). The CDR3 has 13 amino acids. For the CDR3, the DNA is TGTGCCAGCAGCCAAAGGATGGGGACTGAAGCTTTCTTT. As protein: CASSQRMGTEAFF.